The 10 T cell receptor beta chains in this list originate from one sample, sequenced in a study of blood T cell repertoires in COVID-19. Assay used: immunoSEQ multiplex PCR; TCRdb lists only in-frame clones, some missing. This table holds more than 150,000 clones, about 84% found once. The sample taken for sequencing was peripheral blood. The receptors here all came from a human donor in a cohort sampled during active COVID-19.

This chain links TRBV9 with TRBJ1-1; D is unclear. CDR1 and CDR2 from the germline V gene are SGDLS and YYNGEE. V lost 4 bases and J 5 bases, leaving 6 bases between the germline ends. This CDR3 is 11 amino acids long. In nucleotides, the CDR3 is TGTGCCAGCAGCCCGGGAACTGAAGCTTTCTTT. It encodes CASSPGTEAFF.

This clone was counted between two and nine times. The chain employs TRBV5-1 and TRBJ1-1; TRBD1 agrees at 9 bases. Germline lookup yields CDR1 SGHRS and CDR2 YFSETQ. This CDR3 has 15 amino acids. V shed 4 bases, J shed 4 bases, and the junction held 8 bases outside the gene matches. CDR3 sequence (DNA): TGCGCCAGCAGCCTCGGGACAGGGCCTTTCACTGAAGCTTTCTTT. Encoded protein: CASSLGTGPFTEAFF. The full variable domain, in which reference TRBV5-1 and TRBJ1-1 provide the parts outside the CDR3, is KAGVTQTPRYLIKTRGQQVTLSCSPISGHRSVSWYQQTPGQGLQFLFEYFSETQRNKGNFPGRFSGRQFSNSRSEMNVSTLELGDSALYLCASSLGTGPFTEAFFGQGTRLTVV.

This CDR3 is CASSYSAGGSSRKQFF. The CDR3 nucleotides are TGTGCCAGCAGTTACTCGGCAGGCGGGAGCAGCCGGAAACAGTTCTTC. This chain joins TRBV6-6 and TRBJ2-1; 7 bases line up with TRBD2. This CDR3 region has 16 residues. V trimming: 0 bases; J trimming: 13 bases; junction bases outside the gene matches: 15. Germline assignment: CDR1 MNHNY and CDR2 SVGAGI (reference sequence).

This sequence joins TRBV25-1 and TRBJ1-1, with TRBD1 matching 8 bases. The junction had 6 bases not matched to a gene; V was cut back by 8 bases and J by 4 bases. Germline values: CDR1 MGHDK, CDR2 SYGVNS. The length of the CDR3 is 13 residues. In nucleotides, the CDR3 is TGTGCCAGCTCCTATACAGGGGGCACTGAAGCTTTCTTT. This gives the protein CASSYTGGTEAFF.

The rearrangement joins TRBV6-6 to TRBJ2-2, with 7 bases that match TRBD2. After removal of 0 bases from V and 6 bases from J, the junction contained 7 bases not matched to a gene. This CDR3 has 16 amino acids. Germline CDR1 and CDR2: MNHNY and SVGAGI (reference sequence). CDR3 DNA: TGTGCCAGCAGTTACTCTCCGAGCCGGGGGGCCGGGGAGCTGTTTTTT. Translated: CASSYSPSRGAGELFF.

This chain links TRBV6-5 with TRBJ2-5; no reliable D call. Trimming removed 2 bases at V and 4 bases at J, with 8 bases between. This CDR3 comprises 13 residues. From germline, CDR1 is MNHEY and CDR2 SVGAGI. The CDR3 DNA follows: TGTGCCAGCAGTTACCCCTCGGGAGAGACCCAGTACTTC. Amino acid sequence: CASSYPSGETQYF.

This clone was seen once. This chain links TRBV24-1 with TRBJ1-5; a possible D gene is TRBD1 (5 bases). CDR1 is KGHDR, CDR2 SFDVKD, per germline. The V gene lost 7 bases and the J gene lost 3 bases, with 18 bases spanning the gap. The CDR3 sequence is 16 residues long. This chain's CDR3 is CATRPPGGGYNQPQHF. The CDR3 coding sequence is TGTGCCACCAGGCCACCCGGCGGGGGGTACAATCAGCCCCAGCATTTT.

The table lists this clone with a count of one. The chain links TRBV4-2 to TRBJ1-6, with 7 bases aligning to TRBD1. The CDR3 consists of 13 residues. In germline, CDR1 is LGHNA, CDR2 YNFKEQ. The J segment lost 15 bases and the V segment lost 0 bases, leaving 5 bases of the junction unmatched. The CDR3 DNA follows: TGTGCCAGCAGCCAAGAGGACAGGTGGGGCCTCCACTTT. Its protein is CASSQEDRWGLHF.

This sequence joins TRBV3-1 (or the pseudogene TRBV3-2) and TRBJ2-7; D call uncertain. The germline CDR1 and CDR2 sequences are LGHDT and YNNKEL (reference sequence). V was trimmed by 0 bases and J by 6 bases, leaving 12 bases between them. The CDR3 spans 14 residues. CDR3 sequence: CASSQDHGVGEQYF. DNA for the CDR3: TGTGCCAGCAGCCAAGATCACGGTGTCGGCGAGCAGTACTTC.

This clone was counted between two and nine times. V and J are TRBV10-3 and TRBJ2-2, with D maybe TRBD2 (5 bases). CDR3 size: 13 residues. Germline lookup yields CDR1 ENHRY and CDR2 SYGVKD. V lost 6 bases, J lost 6 bases, and 11 bases lay in between. The CDR3 sequence is CAIRRESPGELFF. CDR3 DNA: TGTGCCATCAGGAGGGAGTCCCCCGGGGAGCTGTTTTTT.